These T cell receptor beta chains were read from a single sample in a study of T cell repertoires in cytomegalovirus infection. TCRdb called the reads again in MiXCR, with one record for every CDR3 protein. The sample consists of about 490,000 distinct CDR3 sequences, approximately 25% of them appearing once. Sequencing was carried out using PBMCs. The receptors were gathered from a human donor in good health (CMV status not recorded). Some clones in this sample may be carry-over from other donors' samples. The CDR3 runs from the conserved cysteine through the conserved F or W.

J | V | CDR3
TRBJ1-4 | TRBV5-6 | CASSYRATNEKLFF
TRBJ1-1 | TRBV5-1 | CASSPGPGNTEAFF
TRBJ2-7 | TRBV7-9 | CASSWISGSYEQYF
TRBJ1-5 | TRBV6-2/TRBV6-3 | CASSYSKDQPQHF
TRBJ2-2 | TRBV7-2 | CASSLENRGELFF
TRBJ2-1 | TRBV19 | CASNPLLGYNEQFF
TRBJ2-3 | TRBV7-8 | CASSPISGIADTQYF
TRBJ2-1 | TRBV11-2 | CASSLRLAGSYNEQFF
TRBJ2-3 | TRBV7-2 | CASSSRLRGDRTDTQYF
TRBJ2-1 | TRBV7-2 | CASSLGAYNEQFF
TRBJ2-5 | TRBV6-1 | CASIQGINRETQYF
TRBJ2-3 | TRBV19 | CASSIDRDTTTDTQYF
TRBJ2-3 | TRBV20-1 | CSEESGTRVYSDTQYF
TRBJ2-1 | TRBV7-2 | CASSFRDRHEQFF
TRBJ2-4 | TRBV20-1 | CSALRVSATPIQYF
TRBJ2-3 | TRBV7-6 | CASSSRGKRGGDAQYF
TRBJ1-6 | TRBV6-5 | CASSLGQQGPSYNSPLHF
TRBJ2-1 | TRBV4-1 | CASSQPGQTPGGEQFF
TRBJ2-7 | TRBV7-6 | CASSLEQGYEQYF
TRBJ2-1 | TRBV14 | CASSQIPSGMGNEQFF
TRBJ2-7 | TRBV7-2 | CASSRNPESSYEQYF
TRBJ2-2 | TRBV19 | CASSEPGLAGANGELFF
TRBJ1-5 | TRBV6-1 | CASRPGTDYSNQPQHF
TRBJ1-2 | TRBV5-1 | CASSLDRTYGYTF